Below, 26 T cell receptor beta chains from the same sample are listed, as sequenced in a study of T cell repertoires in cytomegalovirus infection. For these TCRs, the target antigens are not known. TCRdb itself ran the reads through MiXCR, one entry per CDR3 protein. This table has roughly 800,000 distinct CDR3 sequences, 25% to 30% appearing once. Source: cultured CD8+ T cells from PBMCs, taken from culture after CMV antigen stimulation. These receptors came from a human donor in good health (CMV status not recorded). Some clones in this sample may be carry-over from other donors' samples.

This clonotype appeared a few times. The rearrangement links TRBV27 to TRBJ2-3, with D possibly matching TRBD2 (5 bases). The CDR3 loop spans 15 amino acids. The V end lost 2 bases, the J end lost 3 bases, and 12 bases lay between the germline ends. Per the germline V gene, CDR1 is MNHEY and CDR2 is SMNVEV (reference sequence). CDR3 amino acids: CASSLAGSITDTQYF. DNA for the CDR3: TGTGCCAGCAGTTTAGCGGGTAGCATTACAGATACGCAGTATTTT.

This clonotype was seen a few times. CDR3 bases: TGTGCCAGCAGCCCTAGCGGGGGCAATGGAGATACGCAGTATTTT. As protein: CASSPSGGNGDTQYF. V is TRBV12-3 or TRBV12-4 and J is TRBJ2-3, with 10 bases matching TRBD2. The CDR3 has 15 residues. Trimming cost V 6 bases and J 5 bases; bases outside gene matches: 8.

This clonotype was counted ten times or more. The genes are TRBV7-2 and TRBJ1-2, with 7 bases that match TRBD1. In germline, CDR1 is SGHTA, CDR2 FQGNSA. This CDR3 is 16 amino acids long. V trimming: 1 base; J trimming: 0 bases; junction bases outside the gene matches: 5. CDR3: CASSLETGPANYGYTF. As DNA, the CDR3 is TGTGCCAGCAGCTTAGAGACAGGGCCGGCTAACTATGGCTACACCTTC.

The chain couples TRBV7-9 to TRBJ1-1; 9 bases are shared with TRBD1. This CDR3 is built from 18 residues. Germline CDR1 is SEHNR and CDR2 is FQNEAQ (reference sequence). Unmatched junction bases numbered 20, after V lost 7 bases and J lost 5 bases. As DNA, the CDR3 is TGTGCCAGCATCATACGCAAGGGACAGGGTGGCGTGGGGACTGAAGCTTTCTTT. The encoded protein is CASIIRKGQGGVGTEAFF. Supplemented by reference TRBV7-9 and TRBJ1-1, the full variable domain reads DTGVSQNPRHKITKRGQNVTFRCDPISEHNRLYWYRQTLGQGPEFLTYFQNEAQLEKSRLLSDRFSAERPKGSFSTLEIQRTEQGDSAMYLCASIIRKGQGGVGTEAFFGQGTRLTVV.

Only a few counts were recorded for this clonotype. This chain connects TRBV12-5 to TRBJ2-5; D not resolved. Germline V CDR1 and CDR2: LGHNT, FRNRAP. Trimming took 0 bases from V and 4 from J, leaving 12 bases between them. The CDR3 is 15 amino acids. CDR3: CASGLVGEFGETQYF. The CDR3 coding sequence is TGTGCTAGTGGTTTGGTGGGCGAGTTTGGAGAGACCCAGTACTTC.

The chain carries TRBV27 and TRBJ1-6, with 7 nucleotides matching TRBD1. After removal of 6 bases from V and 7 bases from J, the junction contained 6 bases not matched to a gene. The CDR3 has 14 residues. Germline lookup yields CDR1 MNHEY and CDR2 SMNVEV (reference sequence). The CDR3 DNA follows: TGTGCCAGCAGGCCCGGGACAGAGAATTCACCCCTCCACTTT. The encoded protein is CASRPGTENSPLHF.

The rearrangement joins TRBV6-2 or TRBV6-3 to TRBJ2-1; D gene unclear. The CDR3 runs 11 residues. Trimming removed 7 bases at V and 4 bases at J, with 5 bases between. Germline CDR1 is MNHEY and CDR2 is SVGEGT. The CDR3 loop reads CASNNYNEQFF. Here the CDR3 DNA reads TGTGCCAGCAATAATTACAATGAGCAGTTCTTC.

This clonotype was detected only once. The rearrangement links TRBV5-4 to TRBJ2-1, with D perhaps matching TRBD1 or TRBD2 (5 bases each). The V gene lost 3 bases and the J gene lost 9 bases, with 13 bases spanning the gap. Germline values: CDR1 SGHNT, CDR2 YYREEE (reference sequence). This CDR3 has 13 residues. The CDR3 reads CASSSGTPLEQFF. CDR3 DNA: TGTGCCAGCAGCTCGGGGACCCCCCTTGAGCAGTTCTTC. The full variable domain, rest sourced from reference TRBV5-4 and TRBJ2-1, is ETGVTQSPTHLIKTRGQQVTLRCSSQSGHNTVSWYQQALGQGPQFIFQYYREEENGRGNFPPRFSGLQFPNYSSELNVNALELDDSALYLCASSSGTPLEQFFGPGTRLTVL.

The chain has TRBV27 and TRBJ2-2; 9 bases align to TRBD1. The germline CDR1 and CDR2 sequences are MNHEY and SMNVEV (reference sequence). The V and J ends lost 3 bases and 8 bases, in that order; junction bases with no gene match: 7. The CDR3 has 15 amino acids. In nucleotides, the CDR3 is TGTGCCAGCAGTTTGGGACAGGGTCCGTTGGGGGAGCTGTTTTTT. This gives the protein CASSLGQGPLGELFF.

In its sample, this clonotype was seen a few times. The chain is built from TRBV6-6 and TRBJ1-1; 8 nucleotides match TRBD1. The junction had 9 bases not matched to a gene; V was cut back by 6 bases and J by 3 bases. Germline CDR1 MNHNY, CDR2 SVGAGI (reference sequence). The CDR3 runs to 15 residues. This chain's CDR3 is CASSRGQGLDTEAFF. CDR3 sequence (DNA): TGTGCCAGCAGCCGCGGACAGGGTTTGGACACTGAAGCTTTCTTT.

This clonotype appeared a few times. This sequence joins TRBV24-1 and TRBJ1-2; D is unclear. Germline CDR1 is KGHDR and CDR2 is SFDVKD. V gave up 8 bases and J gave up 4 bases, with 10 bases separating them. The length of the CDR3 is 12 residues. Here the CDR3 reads CATIPPGYGYTF. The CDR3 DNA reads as TGTGCCACCATCCCCCCAGGCTATGGCTACACCTTC.

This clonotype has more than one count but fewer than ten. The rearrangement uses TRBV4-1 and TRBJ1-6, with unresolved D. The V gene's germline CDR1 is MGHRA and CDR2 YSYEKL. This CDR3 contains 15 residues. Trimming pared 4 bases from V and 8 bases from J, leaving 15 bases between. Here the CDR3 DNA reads TGCGCCAGCAGCCCGTCGATGGGGTGGTATTCACCCCTCCACTTT. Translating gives CASSPSMGWYSPLHF.

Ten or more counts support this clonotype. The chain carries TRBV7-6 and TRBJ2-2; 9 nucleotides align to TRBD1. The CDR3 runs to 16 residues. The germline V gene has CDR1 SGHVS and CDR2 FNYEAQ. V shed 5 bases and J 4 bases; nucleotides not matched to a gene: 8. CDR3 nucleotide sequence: TGTGCCAGCAGCCGCCTGGACAGGGGTGGCACCGGGGAGCTGTTTTTT. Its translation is CASSRLDRGGTGELFF.

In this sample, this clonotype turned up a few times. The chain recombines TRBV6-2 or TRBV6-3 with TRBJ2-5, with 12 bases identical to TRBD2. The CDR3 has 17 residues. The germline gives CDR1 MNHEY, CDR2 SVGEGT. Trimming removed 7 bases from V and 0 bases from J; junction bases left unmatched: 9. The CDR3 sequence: CASNRPGLAGYQETQYF. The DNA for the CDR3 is TGTGCCAGCAATCGACCGGGACTAGCGGGTTACCAAGAGACCCAGTACTTC.

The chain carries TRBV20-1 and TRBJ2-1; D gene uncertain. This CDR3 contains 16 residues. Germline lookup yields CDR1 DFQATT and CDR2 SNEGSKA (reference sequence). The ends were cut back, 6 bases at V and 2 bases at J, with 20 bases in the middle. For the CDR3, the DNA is TGCAGTGCACCTAGGGAAACCCACGGCCCCTACAATGAGCAGTTCTTC. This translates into CSAPRETHGPYNEQFF.

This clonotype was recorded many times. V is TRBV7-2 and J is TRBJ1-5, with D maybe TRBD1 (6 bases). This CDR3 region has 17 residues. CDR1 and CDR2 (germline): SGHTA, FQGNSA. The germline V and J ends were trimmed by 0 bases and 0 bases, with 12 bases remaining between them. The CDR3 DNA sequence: TGTGCCAGCAGCTTAGCGGGGACACCCTATAGCAATCAGCCCCAGCATTTT. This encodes CASSLAGTPYSNQPQHF.

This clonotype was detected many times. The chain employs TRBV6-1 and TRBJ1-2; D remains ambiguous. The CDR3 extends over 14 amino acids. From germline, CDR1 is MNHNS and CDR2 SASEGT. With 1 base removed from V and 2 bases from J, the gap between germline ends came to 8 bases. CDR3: CASSEETYNYGYTF. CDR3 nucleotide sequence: TGTGCCAGCAGTGAAGAGACATACAACTATGGCTACACCTTC.

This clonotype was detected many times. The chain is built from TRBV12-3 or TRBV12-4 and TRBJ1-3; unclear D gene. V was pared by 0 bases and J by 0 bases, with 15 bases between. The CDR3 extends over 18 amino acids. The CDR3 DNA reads TGTGCCAGCAGTTTAGCCCCGGGCCGCCCGATCTCTGGAAACACCATATATTTT. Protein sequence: CASSLAPGRPISGNTIYF.

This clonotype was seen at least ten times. In DNA, the CDR3 is TGTGCCAGCAGCTACGGCAGGGAGAGAAATGGCTACACCTTC. As protein: CASSYGRERNGYTF. The chain couples TRBV7-9 to TRBJ1-2, with D possibly TRBD1 on 5 matching bases. The germline V gene encodes CDR1 SEHNR and CDR2 FQNEAQ (reference sequence). The V end lost 4 bases, the J end lost 6 bases, and 15 bases lay between the germline ends. This CDR3 has 14 residues.

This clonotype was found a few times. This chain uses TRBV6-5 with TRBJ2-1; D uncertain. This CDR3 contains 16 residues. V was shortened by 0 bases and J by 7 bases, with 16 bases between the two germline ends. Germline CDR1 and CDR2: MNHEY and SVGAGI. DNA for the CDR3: TGTGCCAGCAGTTACTCGGGGTATCCGGACGTGAATGAGCAGTTCTTC. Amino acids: CASSYSGYPDVNEQFF.

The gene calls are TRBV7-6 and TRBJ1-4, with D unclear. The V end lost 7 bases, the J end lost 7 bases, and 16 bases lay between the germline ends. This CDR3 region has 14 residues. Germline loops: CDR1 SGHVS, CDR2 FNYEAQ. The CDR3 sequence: CASTPQTGGEKLFF. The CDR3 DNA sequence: TGTGCCAGCACCCCCCAGACCGGAGGTGAAAAACTGTTTTTT.

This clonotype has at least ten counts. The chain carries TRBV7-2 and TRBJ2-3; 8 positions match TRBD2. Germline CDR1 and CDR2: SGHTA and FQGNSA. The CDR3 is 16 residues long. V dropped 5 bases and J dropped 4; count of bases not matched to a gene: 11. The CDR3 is CASSLTPGGVADTQYF. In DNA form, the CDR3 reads TGTGCCAGCAGCCTTACCCCGGGGGGGGTCGCAGATACGCAGTATTTT.

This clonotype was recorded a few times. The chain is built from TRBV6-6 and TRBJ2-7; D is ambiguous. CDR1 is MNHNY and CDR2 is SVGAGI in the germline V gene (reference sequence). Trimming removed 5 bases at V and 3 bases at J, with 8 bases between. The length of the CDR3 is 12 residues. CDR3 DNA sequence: TGTGCCAGCAGTGGCCTGGGCTACGAGCAGTACGTC. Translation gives CASSGLGYEQYV.

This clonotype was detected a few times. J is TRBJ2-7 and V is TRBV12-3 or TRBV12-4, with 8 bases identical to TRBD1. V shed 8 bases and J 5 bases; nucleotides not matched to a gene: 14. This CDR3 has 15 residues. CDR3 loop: CASGWPGQEVNEQYF. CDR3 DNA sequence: TGTGCCAGCGGATGGCCGGGACAGGAGGTCAACGAGCAGTACTTC.

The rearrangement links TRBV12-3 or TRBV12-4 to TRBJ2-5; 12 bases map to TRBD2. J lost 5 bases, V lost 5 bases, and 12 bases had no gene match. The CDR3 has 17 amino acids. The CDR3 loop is CASSLGLAGPLGETQYF. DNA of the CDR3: TGTGCCAGCAGTCTCGGACTAGCGGGGCCTTTAGGGGAGACCCAGTACTTC.

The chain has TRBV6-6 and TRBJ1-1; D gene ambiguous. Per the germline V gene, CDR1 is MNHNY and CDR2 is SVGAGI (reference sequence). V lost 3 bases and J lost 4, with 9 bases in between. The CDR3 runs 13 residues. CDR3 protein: CASSYTYSTEAFF. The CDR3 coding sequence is TGTGCCAGCAGTTATACCTACAGCACTGAAGCTTTCTTT.